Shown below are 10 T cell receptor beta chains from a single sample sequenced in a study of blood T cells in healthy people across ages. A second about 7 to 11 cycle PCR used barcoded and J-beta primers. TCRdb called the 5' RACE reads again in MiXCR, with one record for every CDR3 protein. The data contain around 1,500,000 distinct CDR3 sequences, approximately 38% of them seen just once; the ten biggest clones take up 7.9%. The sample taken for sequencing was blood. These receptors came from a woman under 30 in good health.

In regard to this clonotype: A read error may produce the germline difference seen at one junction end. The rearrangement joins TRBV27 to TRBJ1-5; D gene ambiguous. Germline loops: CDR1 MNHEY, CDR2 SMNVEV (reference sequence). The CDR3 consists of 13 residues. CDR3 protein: CTSSFTINQPQHF. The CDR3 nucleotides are TGTACCAGCAGTTTCACAATCAACCAGCCCCAGCATTTT.

CDR3 coding DNA: TGTGCCAGCAGCTTAAAGGCATTAGCGGGGGGCACAGATACGCAGTATTTT. Its translation is CASSLKALAGGTDTQYF. The chain links TRBV7-3 to TRBJ2-3; 9 bases align to TRBD2. CDR1 is SGHTA, CDR2 FQGTGA, per germline. The CDR3 covers 17 residues. After removal of 1 base from V and 1 base from J, the junction contained 6 bases not matched to a gene.

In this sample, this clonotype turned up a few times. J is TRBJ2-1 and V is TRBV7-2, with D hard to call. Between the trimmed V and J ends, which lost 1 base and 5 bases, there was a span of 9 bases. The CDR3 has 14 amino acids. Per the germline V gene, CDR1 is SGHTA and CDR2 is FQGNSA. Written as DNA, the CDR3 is TGTGCCAGCAGCTTAGGCCCCCATGACAATGAGCAGTTCTTC. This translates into CASSLGPHDNEQFF. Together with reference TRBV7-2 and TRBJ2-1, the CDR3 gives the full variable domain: GAGVSQSPSNKVTEKGKDVELRCDPISGHTALYWYRQSLGQGLEFLIYFQGNSAPDKSGLPSDRFSAERTGGSVSTLTIQRTQQEDSAVYLCASSLGPHDNEQFFGPGTRLTVL.

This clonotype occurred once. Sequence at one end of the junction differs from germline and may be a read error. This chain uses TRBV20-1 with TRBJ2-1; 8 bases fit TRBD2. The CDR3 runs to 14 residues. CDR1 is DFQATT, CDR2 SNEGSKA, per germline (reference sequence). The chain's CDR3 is CGAPGLEFYNEQFF. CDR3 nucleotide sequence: TGCGGTGCTCCGGGACTAGAGTTCTACAATGAGCAGTTCTTC.

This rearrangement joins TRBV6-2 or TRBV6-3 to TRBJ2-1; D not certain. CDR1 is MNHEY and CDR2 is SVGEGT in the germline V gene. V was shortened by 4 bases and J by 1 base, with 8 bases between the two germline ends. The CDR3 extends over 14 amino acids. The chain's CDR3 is CASSSVGSYNEQFF. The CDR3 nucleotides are TGTGCCAGCAGTTCTGTAGGGTCCTACAATGAGCAGTTCTTC.

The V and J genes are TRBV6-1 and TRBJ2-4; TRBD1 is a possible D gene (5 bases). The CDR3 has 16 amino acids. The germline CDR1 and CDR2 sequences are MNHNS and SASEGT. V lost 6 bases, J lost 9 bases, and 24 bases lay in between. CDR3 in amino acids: CASRAVTAGWGSIQYF. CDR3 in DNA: TGTGCCAGCAGAGCCGTGACAGCCGGTTGGGGCAGCATTCAGTACTTC.

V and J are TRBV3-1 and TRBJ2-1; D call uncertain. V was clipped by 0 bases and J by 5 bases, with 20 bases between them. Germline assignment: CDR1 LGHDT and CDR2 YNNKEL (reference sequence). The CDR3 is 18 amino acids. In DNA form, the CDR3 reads TGTGCCAGCAGCCAAGATCCTAGAGGAGTTTCGGCGAACAATGAGCAGTTCTTC. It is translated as CASSQDPRGVSANNEQFF.

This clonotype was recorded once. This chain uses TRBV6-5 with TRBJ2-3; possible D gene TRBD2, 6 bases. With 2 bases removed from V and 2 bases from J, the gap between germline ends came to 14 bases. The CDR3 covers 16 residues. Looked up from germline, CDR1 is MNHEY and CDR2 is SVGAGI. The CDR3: CASSYEAGRDTDTQYF. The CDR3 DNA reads TGTGCCAGCAGTTACGAGGCGGGACGCGACACAGATACGCAGTATTTT.

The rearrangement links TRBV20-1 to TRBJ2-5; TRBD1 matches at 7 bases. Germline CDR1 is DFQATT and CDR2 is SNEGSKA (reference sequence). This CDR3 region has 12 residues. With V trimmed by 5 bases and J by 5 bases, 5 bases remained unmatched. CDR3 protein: CSAPGQWETQYF. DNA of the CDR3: TGCAGTGCTCCGGGACAGTGGGAGACCCAGTACTTC.

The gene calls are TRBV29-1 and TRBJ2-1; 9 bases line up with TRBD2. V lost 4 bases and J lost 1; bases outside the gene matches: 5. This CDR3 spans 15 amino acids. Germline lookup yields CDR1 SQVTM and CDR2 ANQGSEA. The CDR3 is CSVVRAGGSYNEQFF. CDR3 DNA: TGCAGCGTTGTCCGAGCGGGAGGATCCTACAATGAGCAGTTCTTC.